One and the same sample provided the 8 T cell receptor beta chains below, sequenced in a study of radiotherapy plus CTLA-4 blockade in lung cancer. Only in-frame clones appear in the TCRdb table, and some are missing; sequencing was by immunoSEQ multiplex PCR. The sample shows approximately 81,000 clones, around 78% of them seen only once. The specimen comprised peripheral blood, sampled from a patient treated with radiotherapy plus ipilimumab. The receptors were gathered from a human donor with non-small cell lung cancer who had a partial response to radiotherapy plus ipilimumab. Some clones in this sample may be carry-over from other donors' samples.

This chain connects TRBV9 to TRBJ2-1, with 9 nucleotides matching TRBD1. The germline gives CDR1 SGDLS, CDR2 YYNGEE. Trimming took 3 bases from V and 6 from J; bases not matched to a gene: 7. This CDR3 region has 15 residues. CDR3 bases: TGTGCCAGCAGCGACAGACAGGGGGGGGTCAATGAGCAGTTCTTC. Translation gives CASSDRQGGVNEQFF.

The chain recombines TRBV6-5 with TRBJ2-1, with 8 bases identical to TRBD2. The ends lost 6 bases at V and 6 bases at J; junction bases unmatched: 10. The CDR3 runs to 15 residues. The germline V gene has CDR1 MNHEY and CDR2 SVGAGI. In DNA, the CDR3 is TGTGCCAGCAGCCGAACTAGCGGACCGTTCAATGAGCAGTTCTTC. Translating gives CASSRTSGPFNEQFF.

V usage is TRBV28 and J usage is TRBJ2-1, with D possibly matching TRBD1 (6 bases). Trimming shortened V by 2 bases and J by 7 bases, and 9 bases separated the two germline ends. The CDR3 spans 13 residues. CDR1 is MDHEN, CDR2 SYDVKM, per germline. CDR3 sequence reads: CASSLKGGNEQFF. For the CDR3, the DNA is TGTGCCAGCAGTTTAAAAGGGGGTAATGAGCAGTTCTTC. Full variable domain (outside the CDR3, taken from reference TRBV28 and TRBJ2-1): DVKVTQSSRYLVKRTGEKVFLECVQDMDHENMFWYRQDPGLGLRLIYFSYDVKMKEKGDIPEGYSVSREKKERFSLILESASTNQTSMYLCASSLKGGNEQFFGPGTRLTVL.

A single count supports this clone. V gene TRBV28 combines with J gene TRBJ1-2, with D uncertain. Germline V gene data show CDR1 as MDHEN and CDR2 as SYDVKM. This CDR3 is 14 amino acids long. V lost 6 bases and J lost 3, with 14 bases in between. The CDR3 loop is CASSPERAYYGYTF. In nucleotides, the CDR3 is TGTGCCAGCAGCCCTGAGAGGGCGTACTATGGCTACACCTTC.

J is TRBJ2-3 and V is TRBV4-2; 7 positions agree with TRBD2. The CDR3 is 18 residues long. V trimming: 0 bases; J trimming: 7 bases; junction bases outside the gene matches: 16. The germline CDR1 and CDR2 sequences are LGHNA and YNFKEQ. The CDR3 DNA reads TGTGCCAGCAGCCAAGATCCCAGCGGCGGGGGAGGAAAAAATACGCAGTATTTT. Its protein is CASSQDPSGGGGKNTQYF.

The rearrangement joins TRBV5-3 to TRBJ1-5, with 7 positions matching TRBD1. TRBV5-3 is annotated as an ORF whose role is uncertain. The CDR3 length is 16 residues. The junction had 10 bases not matched to a gene; V was cut back by 4 bases and J by 3 bases. The CDR3 reads CARSHPGTAYNQPQHF. The CDR3 DNA reads TGTGCCAGAAGCCATCCGGGGACAGCATACAATCAGCCCCAGCATTTT.

The chain combines TRBV5-1 with TRBJ2-2; D might be TRBD1 (6 bases). This CDR3 contains 16 residues. Germline CDR1 reads SGHRS; CDR2 reads YFSETQ. V was shortened by 1 base and J by 5 bases, with 15 bases between the two germline ends. The CDR3: CASSLSTGMGTGELFF. The CDR3 DNA reads as TGCGCCAGCAGCTTGAGTACAGGGATGGGGACCGGGGAGCTGTTTTTT.

The chain links TRBV5-1 to TRBJ2-7; TRBD1 matches 9 bases. In germline, CDR1 is SGHRS, CDR2 YFSETQ. This CDR3 contains 14 residues. The V segment lost 6 bases and the J segment 2 bases; nucleotides outside the gene matches: 6. CDR3 coding DNA: TGCGCCAGCATGACGGACAGGGGAACCTACGAGCAGTACTTC. Translation gives CASMTDRGTYEQYF.